This T cell receptor (beta chain) was identified during a study of cytomegalovirus exposure and HLA in healthy donors. In the study overall: Early on, a data release was issued that held tens of millions of unique TCRs from HLA-typed donors. Study-wide results and limits: According to reports, the classifier identified cytomegalovirus status with high specificity and sensitivity. Per a prior analysis, the majority of TCR beta V segments were productive roughly 87% or roughly 30% of the time.

Nominally healthy donors were sampled, though unrecorded immune exposures were likely. PCR involved 60 Vbeta and 13 Jbeta primers. TCRdb keeps only in-frame clones here, not all; method: immunoSEQ multiplex PCR. The repertoire consists of about 120,000 clones, with about three quarters occurring once and the leading ten covering 2.5% to 3%. The junction had 4 bases not matched to a gene; V was cut back by 5 bases and J by 9 bases. The CDR3 is 13 amino acids. Germline V gene data show CDR1 as MGHDK and CDR2 as SYGVNS. This clone was picked up one time. Its antigen is undetermined. The V and J genes are TRBV25-1 and TRBJ1-2; 12 bases are a match to TRBD1. Sample: PBMCs. This TCR was sampled from a woman aged 40-49 years in good health and CMV-seropositive. The CDR3 DNA sequence: TGTGCCAGCAGTCCGGGACAGGGGGCTCGCTACACCTTC. Its protein product is CASSPGQGARYTF.